This T cell receptor beta chain emerged from a study of Ad26.COV2.S vaccination and SARS-CoV-2 variants. Findings of the study overall: Possibly, TCR breadth and depth analyses underestimated total T cell responses. With respect to non-spike TCR breadth, vaccine and placebo recipients were similar.

The protocol was immunoSEQ multiplex PCR, while the TCRdb copy is restricted to in-frame clones and leaves out a portion. The data contain approximately 340,000 clones, about 91% of them singletons. Concerning this clone: Antigen: not known.

The material sequenced was peripheral blood, taken after recovery from COVID-19. The sequence came from a human donor who had recovered from COVID-19.

CDR3 sequence: CATSDRQGAQETQYF. DNA of the CDR3: TGTGCCACCAGTGATCGACAGGGGGCCCAAGAGACCCAGTACTTC. This rearrangement joins TRBV24-1 to TRBJ2-5; 10 bases fit TRBD1. The ends lost 3 bases at V and 1 base at J; junction bases unmatched: 1. CDR3 length: 15 residues. Germline lookup yields CDR1 KGHDR and CDR2 SFDVKD.